The next 20 T cell receptor beta chains were all read from a single sample in a study of shared clonotypes between healthy human individuals. Profiled with immunoSEQ multiplex PCR; TCRdb holds only in-frame clones, not every one. The repertoire holds approximately 740,000 clones, with around 72% as singletons. Input material: memory CD4+ T cells sorted from blood. Subset reported: CD45RA-negative fraction. Every receptor here comes from a woman aged 30 to 39 in good health.

A few counts support this clone. J is TRBJ2-3 and V is TRBV6-6, with 13 bases lining up with TRBD2. V shed 5 bases, J shed 5 bases, and the junction held 4 bases outside the gene matches. CDR3 length equals 15 residues. The germline gives CDR1 MNHNY, CDR2 SVGAGI (reference sequence). The CDR3 reads CASSQLAGGLDTQYF. In nucleotides, the CDR3 is TGTGCCAGCAGTCAACTAGCGGGAGGGTTAGATACGCAGTATTTT.

The chain uses TRBV2 and TRBJ2-1; 9 nucleotides align to TRBD2. Germline-derived CDR1 and CDR2 are SNHLY and FYNNEI. The junction had 15 bases not matched to a gene; V was cut back by 3 bases and J by 15 bases. This CDR3 has 15 residues. Written as DNA, the CDR3 is TGTGCCAGCAGTGACGGGCAGAAACGACTAGCGGTCGGGTTCTTC. Protein sequence: CASSDGQKRLAVGFF.

The sample holds one count of this clone. The chain combines TRBV11-2 with TRBJ2-7; TRBD1 or TRBD2 may be the D gene (6 bases each). Germline lookup yields CDR1 SGHAT and CDR2 FQNNGV. V gave up 5 bases and J gave up 7 bases, with 15 bases separating them. The CDR3 has 13 residues. Here the CDR3 DNA reads TGTGCCAGCAGCGGAGGGGGGTCTCCAGAGCAGTACTTC. Residues: CASSGGGSPEQYF.

The V and J genes are TRBV5-1 and TRBJ1-4, with TRBD1 matching 7 bases. CDR1 SGHRS and CDR2 YFSETQ come from the germline V gene. With V trimmed by 4 bases and J by 8 bases, 8 bases remained unmatched. The CDR3 is 14 residues long. CDR3 sequence: CASSPGQEGEKLFF. The CDR3, as DNA: TGCGCCAGCAGCCCCGGACAGGAAGGAGAAAAACTGTTTTTT.

CDR3 in DNA: TGCGCCAGCAGCAACCTGGCGGGTACTGCCTCCTACGAGCAGTACTTC. Protein sequence: CASSNLAGTASYEQYF. The gene calls are TRBV10-2 and TRBJ2-7; D possibly corresponds to TRBD2 (5 bases). The CDR3 has 16 residues. CDR1 is WSHSY, CDR2 SAAADI, per germline. V gave up 6 bases and J gave up 0 bases, with 18 bases separating them.

This clone was observed at least ten times. Here the CDR3 reads CASSEYGDREEQFF. The CDR3 DNA is TGTGCCAGCAGTGAATATGGGGACAGGGAGGAGCAGTTCTTC. J is TRBJ2-1 and V is TRBV25-1, with 9 bases lining up with TRBD1. The V segment lost 0 bases and the J segment 10 bases; nucleotides outside the gene matches: 4. Germline CDR1 MGHDK, CDR2 SYGVNS. CDR3 length: 14 residues.

The chain recombines TRBV19 with TRBJ1-6; TRBD1 matches 12 bases. V gave up 7 bases and J gave up 10 bases; unmatched junction bases: 5. CDR1 and CDR2 from the germline V gene are LNHDA and SQIVND (reference sequence). The CDR3 runs to 14 residues. The CDR3 loop reads CASTGTGGQSPLHF. CDR3 bases: TGTGCCAGTACCGGGACAGGGGGCCAATCACCCCTCCACTTT. The whole variable domain, remainder taken from reference TRBV19 and TRBJ1-6, is DGGITQSPKYLFRKEGQNVTLSCEQNLNHDAMYWYRQDPGQGLRLIYYSQIVNDFQKGDIAEGYSVSREKKESFPLTVTSAQKNPTAFYLCASTGTGGQSPLHFGNGTRLTVT.

The rearrangement uses TRBV7-6 and TRBJ2-2, with 11 bases lining up with TRBD2. The CDR3 covers 17 residues. Unmatched junction bases numbered 7, after V lost 2 bases and J lost 5 bases. Per the germline V gene, CDR1 is SGHVS and CDR2 is FNYEAQ. CDR3 in amino acids: CASSLTLAGAETGELFF. The CDR3 DNA follows: TGTGCCAGCAGCTTAACACTAGCGGGAGCGGAAACCGGGGAGCTGTTTTTT.

The V call is TRBV2, the J call TRBJ2-5, with 7 bases lining up with TRBD2. CDR1 SNHLY and CDR2 FYNNEI come from the germline V gene. CDR3 length: 13 residues. J gave up 3 bases and V 8 bases, and 6 bases lay outside the gene matches. CDR3 bases: TGTGCCAGCCGCTGGCGGGAGAAAGAGACCCAGTACTTC. It yields the protein CASRWREKETQYF. The whole variable domain, filled in from reference TRBV2 and TRBJ2-5, reads EPEVTQTPSHQVTQMGQEVILRCVPISNHLYFYWYRQILGQKVEFLVSFYNNEISEKSEIFDDQFSVERPDGSNFTLKIRSTKLEDSAMYFCASRWREKETQYFGPGTRLLVL.

The gene calls are TRBV18 and TRBJ1-1; D is unclear. This CDR3 has 13 residues. The germline V and J ends were trimmed by 3 bases and 1 base, with 6 bases remaining between them. The germline gives CDR1 KGHSH, CDR2 LQKENI. The CDR3 loop is CASSPNANTEAFF. In nucleotides, the CDR3 is TGTGCCAGCTCACCGAATGCGAACACTGAAGCTTTCTTT.

The chain combines TRBV19 with TRBJ2-5; the D gene is possibly TRBD2 (6 bases). The CDR3 loop spans 15 amino acids. Per the germline V gene, CDR1 is LNHDA and CDR2 is SQIVND (reference sequence). V gave up 3 bases and J gave up 2 bases, with 13 bases separating them. CDR3 DNA: TGTGCCAGTAGTATCGGACCCGGGAGACAAGAGACCCAGTACTTC. This codes for CASSIGPGRQETQYF. The whole variable domain, remainder taken from reference TRBV19 and TRBJ2-5, is DGGITQSPKYLFRKEGQNVTLSCEQNLNHDAMYWYRQDPGQGLRLIYYSQIVNDFQKGDIAEGYSVSREKKESFPLTVTSAQKNPTAFYLCASSIGPGRQETQYFGPGTRLLVL.

This clone showed up many times. The chain carries TRBV23-1 and TRBJ1-1, with D perhaps TRBD1 (6 bases). TRBV23-1 is classed as an ORF, of uncertain function. The CDR3 contains 16 residues. Trimming took off 4 bases at V and 3 bases at J, with 18 bases between the two ends. DNA of the CDR3: TGCGCCAGCAGTCGCGAGGGACACGAGTCGGACACTGAAGCTTTCTTT. Its protein product is CASSREGHESDTEAFF.

The CDR3 DNA reads as TGTGCCAGCAGATCCCCAGGGGCGCTACCTAGCACAGATACGCAGTATTTT. It codes for CASRSPGALPSTDTQYF. The chain uses TRBV28 and TRBJ2-3; weak D call: TRBD1 (6 bases). The CDR3 length is 17 residues. The V gene's germline CDR1 is MDHEN and CDR2 SYDVKM. Trimming pared 6 bases from V and 0 bases from J, leaving 19 bases between.

The genes are TRBV2 and TRBJ2-7; D perhaps matches TRBD2 (6 bases). This CDR3 has 13 residues. Germline CDR1 and CDR2: SNHLY and FYNNEI. The V end lost 7 bases, the J end lost 6 bases, and 16 bases lay between the germline ends. The CDR3: CASKRLEQSEQYF. As DNA, the CDR3 is TGTGCCAGCAAAAGACTAGAACAGTCCGAGCAGTACTTC.

As for this clone: This may stem from a read error, because a much larger clone lies one nucleotide away. At the DNA level, this CDR3 is encoded by other sequences in the same sample as well. V gene TRBV4-2 combines with J gene TRBJ2-7, with 11 nucleotides matching TRBD2. With V trimmed by 0 bases and J by 1 base, 2 bases remained unmatched. This CDR3 has 16 residues. In germline, CDR1 is LGHNA, CDR2 YNFKEQ. CDR3 sequence reads: CASSQDGTSGSYEQYF. The CDR3, as DNA: TGTGCCAGCAGCCAAGATGGGACTAGCGGATCCTACGAGCAGTACTTC.

The chain is built from TRBV4-1 and TRBJ2-1, with a weak D call TRBD2 (6 bases). CDR3 size: 14 residues. V was cut by 6 bases and J by 5 bases, with 14 bases left in between. The germline V gene encodes CDR1 MGHRA and CDR2 YSYEKL. CDR3 region: CASSPRGTDNEQFF. The CDR3 DNA follows: TGCGCCAGCAGTCCTCGAGGGACTGACAATGAGCAGTTCTTC.

This clone has just a few counts. The rearrangement uses TRBV7-2 and TRBJ1-2; no clear D gene. Trimming cost V 1 base and J 2 bases, with 5 bases left between them. The germline V gene encodes CDR1 SGHTA and CDR2 FQGNSA. The CDR3 has 13 residues. The chain's CDR3 is CASSLDQNYGYTF. The CDR3 DNA sequence: TGTGCCAGCAGCTTAGACCAGAACTATGGCTACACCTTC.

The chain joins TRBV5-1 to TRBJ2-3; D not resolved. The CDR3 length is 15 residues. Trimming shortened V by 1 base and J by 2 bases, and 11 bases separated the two germline ends. The germline gives CDR1 SGHRS, CDR2 YFSETQ. The CDR3 nucleotides read TGCGCCAGCAGCTTGCAATCGGCGGACACAGATACGCAGTATTTT. Translation gives CASSLQSADTDTQYF.

This clone has just one count. The chain couples TRBV25-1 to TRBJ2-1; D gene unclear. With 3 bases removed from V and 1 base from J, the gap between germline ends came to 7 bases. The CDR3 has 14 amino acids. From germline, CDR1 is MGHDK and CDR2 SYGVNS. The CDR3 sequence: CASSDVQSYNEQFF. As DNA, the CDR3 is TGTGCCAGCAGTGACGTCCAATCCTACAATGAGCAGTTCTTC.

V gene TRBV6-5 combines with J gene TRBJ2-4; D is ambiguous. There are 14 residues in the CDR3. V lost 5 bases and J lost 10, with 18 bases in between. Germline V gene sequence: CDR1 MNHEY, CDR2 SVGAGI. The CDR3, as DNA: TGTGCCAGCAGTGGCGAGCAGAGGAACATGATTCAGTACTTC. It yields the protein CASSGEQRNMIQYF.